This T cell receptor (beta chain) was captured in a study of human T cells and chemical hapten exposure. MiXCR, run by TCRdb on the RACE reads, gives a single entry per CDR3 protein. The sample holds roughly 380,000 distinct CDR3 sequences, 4.5% to 6% seen once. Time point denoted: pre-sensitization, week 0. Treatment: therapeutic diphenylcyclopropenone sensitization with weekly scalp DPC. Germline CDR1 is SNHLY and CDR2 is FYNNEI. J lost 3 bases, V lost 10 bases, and 15 bases had no gene match. This CDR3 region has 17 residues. The receptor was derived from a woman in her forties or fifties with alopecia areata. Some clones in this sample may be carry-over from other donors' samples. This material consisted of whole blood, taken in connection with sensitization to the hapten diphenylcyclopropenone (DPC). This sequence joins TRBV2 and TRBJ2-6, with TRBD2 matching 7 bases. The CDR3 nucleotides read TGTGCCACCCCGGTTTCGGCGGGAGTATATGGGGCCAACGTCCTGACTTTC. Translating it yields CATPVSAGVYGANVLTF. Filled out from reference TRBV2 and TRBJ2-6, the complete variable domain reads EPEVTQTPSHQVTQMGQEVILRCVPISNHLYFYWYRQILGQKVEFLVSFYNNEISEKSEIFDDQFSVERPDGSNFTLKIRSTKLEDSAMYFCATPVSAGVYGANVLTFGAGSRLTVL.